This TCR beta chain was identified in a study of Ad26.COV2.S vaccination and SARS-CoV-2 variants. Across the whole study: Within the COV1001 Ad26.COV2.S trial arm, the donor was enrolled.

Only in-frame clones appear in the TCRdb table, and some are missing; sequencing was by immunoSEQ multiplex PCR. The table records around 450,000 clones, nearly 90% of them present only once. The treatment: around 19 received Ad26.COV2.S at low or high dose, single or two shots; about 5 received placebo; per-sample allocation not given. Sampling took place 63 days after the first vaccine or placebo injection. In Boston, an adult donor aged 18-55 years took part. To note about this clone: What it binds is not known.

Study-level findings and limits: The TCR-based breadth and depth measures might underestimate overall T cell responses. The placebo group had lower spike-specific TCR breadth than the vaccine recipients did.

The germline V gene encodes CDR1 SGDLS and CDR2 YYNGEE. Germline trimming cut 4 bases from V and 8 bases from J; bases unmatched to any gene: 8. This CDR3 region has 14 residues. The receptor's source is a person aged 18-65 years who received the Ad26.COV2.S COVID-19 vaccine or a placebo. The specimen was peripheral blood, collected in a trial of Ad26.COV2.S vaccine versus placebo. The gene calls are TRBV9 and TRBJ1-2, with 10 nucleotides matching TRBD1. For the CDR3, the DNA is TGTGCCAGCAGCCCGCGACAGGGGGCTTTAGGCTACACCTTC. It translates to CASSPRQGALGYTF.